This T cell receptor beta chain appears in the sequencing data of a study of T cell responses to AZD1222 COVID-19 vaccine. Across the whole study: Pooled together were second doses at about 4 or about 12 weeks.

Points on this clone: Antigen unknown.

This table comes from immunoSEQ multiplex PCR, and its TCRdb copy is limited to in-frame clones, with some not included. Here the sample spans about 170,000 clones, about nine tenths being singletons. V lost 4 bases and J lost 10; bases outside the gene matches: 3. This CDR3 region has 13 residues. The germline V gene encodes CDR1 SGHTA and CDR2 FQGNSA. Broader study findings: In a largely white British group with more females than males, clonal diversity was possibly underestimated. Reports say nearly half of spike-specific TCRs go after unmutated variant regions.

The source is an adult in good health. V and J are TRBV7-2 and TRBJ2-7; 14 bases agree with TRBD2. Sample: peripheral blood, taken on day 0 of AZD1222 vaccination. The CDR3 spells CASSSTSGGAQYF. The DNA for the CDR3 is TGTGCCAGCAGCTCGACTAGCGGGGGGGCCCAGTACTTC.